The TCR beta chain under discussion was sequenced for a study of cytomegalovirus exposure and HLA in healthy donors. Study outcomes and limitations: According to the study, 150 to 200 TCR beta chains were cytomegalovirus-associated. Later work found most CMV-associated TCR beta chains apparently HLA-restricted.

The primer mix had 60 Vbeta and 13 Jbeta primers. Clones were sequenced by immunoSEQ multiplex PCR, and TCRdb holds only the in-frame ones, with some missing. Of about 140,000 clones listed, over 60% are singletons. In the case of this clone: Its antigen is unidentified.

CDR3 size: 19 residues. Germline CDR1 reads SGHDN; CDR2 reads FVKESK. With 3 bases clipped from V and 2 bases from J, the junction kept 13 bases outside the gene matches. The clonotype originates from a man aged 40-49 years in good health and CMV-seronegative. Material: PBMCs. This chain connects TRBV14 to TRBJ2-5; 12 nucleotides line up with TRBD2. As DNA, the CDR3 is TGTGCCAGCAGCCAGTCGGGAACTAGCGGGAGGCTCAATCAAGAGACCCAGTACTTC. Encoded protein: CASSQSGTSGRLNQETQYF.